This record concerns one TCR beta chain sequence. This sample is part of a study of T-cell reconstitution after alpha-beta-depleted transplantation in children. Using unique molecular identifiers, the investigators prepared the TCRbeta library. TCRdb re-called the PCR reads through MiXCR, storing one row per CDR3 protein. The table shows approximately 520,000 distinct CDR3 sequences, with around a third occurring only once. The V gene end was trimmed by 4 bases and the J gene end by 2 bases; junction bases not matched to a gene: 2. From germline, CDR1 is SGHRS and CDR2 YFSETQ. CDR3 length equals 15 residues.

The sequence came from a human donor who donated a stem cell graft to a child with aplastic anemia. The gene calls are TRBV5-1 and TRBJ2-2, with TRBD2 identical over 10 bases. The sample was PBMCs from the stem cell graft donor, taken from the stem cell graft. The CDR3 here is CASSTSGTNTGELFF. The CDR3 bases are TGCGCCAGCAGCACTAGCGGGACCAACACCGGGGAGCTGTTTTTT.